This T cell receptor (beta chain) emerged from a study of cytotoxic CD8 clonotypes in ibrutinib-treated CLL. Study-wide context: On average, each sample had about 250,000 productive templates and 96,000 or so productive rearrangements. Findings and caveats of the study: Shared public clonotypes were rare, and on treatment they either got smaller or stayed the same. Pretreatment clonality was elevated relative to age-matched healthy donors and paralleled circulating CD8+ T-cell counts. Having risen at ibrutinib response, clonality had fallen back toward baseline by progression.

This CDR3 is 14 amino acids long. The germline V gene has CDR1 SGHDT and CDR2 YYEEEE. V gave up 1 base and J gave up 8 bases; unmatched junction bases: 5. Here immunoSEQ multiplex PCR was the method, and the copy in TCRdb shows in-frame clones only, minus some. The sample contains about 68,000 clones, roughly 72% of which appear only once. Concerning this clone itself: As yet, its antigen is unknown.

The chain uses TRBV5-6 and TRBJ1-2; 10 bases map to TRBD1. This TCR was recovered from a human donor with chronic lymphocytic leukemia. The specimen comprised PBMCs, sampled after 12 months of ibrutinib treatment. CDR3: CASSLSDRGMGYTF. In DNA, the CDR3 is TGTGCCAGCAGCTTGTCGGACAGGGGGATGGGCTACACCTTC.